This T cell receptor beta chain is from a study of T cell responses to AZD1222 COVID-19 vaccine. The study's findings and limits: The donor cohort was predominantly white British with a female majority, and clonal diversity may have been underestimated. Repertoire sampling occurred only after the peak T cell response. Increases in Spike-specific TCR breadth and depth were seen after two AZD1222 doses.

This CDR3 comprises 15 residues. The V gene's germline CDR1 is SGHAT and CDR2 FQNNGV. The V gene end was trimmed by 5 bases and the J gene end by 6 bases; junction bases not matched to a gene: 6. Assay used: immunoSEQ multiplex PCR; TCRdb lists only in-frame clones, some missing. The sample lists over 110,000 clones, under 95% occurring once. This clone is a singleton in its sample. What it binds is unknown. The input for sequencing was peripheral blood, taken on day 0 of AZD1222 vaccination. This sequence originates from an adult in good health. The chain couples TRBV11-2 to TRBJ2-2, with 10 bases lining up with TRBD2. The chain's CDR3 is CASSHGTSVAGELFF. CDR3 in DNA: TGTGCCAGCAGCCATGGGACTAGCGTCGCCGGGGAGCTGTTTTTT. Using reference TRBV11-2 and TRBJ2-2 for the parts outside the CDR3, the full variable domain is EAGVAQSPRYKIIEKRQSVAFWCNPISGHATLYWYQQILGQGPKLLIQFQNNGVVDDSQLPKDRFSAERLKGVDSTLKIQPAKLEDSAVYLCASSHGTSVAGELFFGEGSRLTVL.